This T cell receptor (beta chain) was captured in a study of blood T cells in healthy people across ages. For the second PCR, which ran for 7 to 11 cycles, a sample-barcoded 5' primer and a J-beta primer mix were used. TCRdb fed the 5' RACE reads into MiXCR, producing one record per CDR3 protein. The data hold more than 1,000,000 distinct CDR3 sequences, with 20% to 25% observed a single time. Per germline, CDR1 LGHDT and CDR2 YNNKEL (reference sequence). The CDR3 runs 13 residues. This sample also belongs to another study, concerning T cells of mothers and their children. In that study: Every mother supplied over 9.5 million TCR beta CDR3 reads and every child some 2.7 million. Researchers report slightly higher, though non-significant, overlap in related mother-child pairs than in unrelated pairs. The authors detected no persistent microchimeric T cell clones.

Input material: blood. This sequence joins TRBV3-1 and TRBJ2-5; D uncertain. The J call could be wrong; TRBJ2-1 is a better fit for the DNA end. The TCR comes from a girl aged 2 to 9 in good health. The CDR3 loop reads CASSLDRPDEQFF. Written as DNA, the CDR3 is TGTGCCAGCAGCCTCGACCGGCCCGATGAGCAGTTCTTC.